Listed below are T cell receptor beta chains from one sample, sequenced in a study of T cell repertoires in cytomegalovirus infection. Via MiXCR, TCRdb re-called the reads, giving one row per CDR3 protein. This sample yields a few hundred thousand distinct CDR3 sequences, of which around 30% are seen a single time; 17% belongs to the top ten. For these receptors, no antigen is known. Sequenced material: cultured PBMCs, taken from culture after CMV antigen stimulation. The receptor set was obtained from a human donor in good health (CMV status not recorded). Some clones in this sample may be carry-over from other donors' samples. CDR3s include the opening cysteine and the closing phenylalanine or tryptophan. The order of the fields is V gene, J gene, D gene, clone size, CDR3 protein, CDR3 DNA. D genes are given only for firm matches. Part of the rows lack a size; the others show once, few, many or a class for expanded clones.

v_call: TRBV9; j_call: TRBJ2-4; d_call: .; clone_size: few; cdr3_aa: CASSNEGAKNIQYF; cdr3_nt: TGTGCCAGCAGCAACGAAGGTGCCAAAAACATTCAGTACTTC
v_call: TRBV6-5; j_call: TRBJ2-1; d_call: .; clone_size: .; cdr3_aa: CASSYSRGIRSYNEQFF; cdr3_nt: TGTGCCAGCAGTTACTCGAGGGGAATTAGGTCCTACAATGAGCAGTTCTTC
v_call: TRBV20-1; j_call: TRBJ1-1; d_call: .; clone_size: .; cdr3_aa: CSAFKPGSSSEAFF; cdr3_nt: TGCAGTGCTTTTAAGCCGGGCAGTTCTTCTGAAGCTTTCTTT
v_call: TRBV10-3; j_call: TRBJ2-5; d_call: .; clone_size: .; cdr3_aa: CAISESGETQYF; cdr3_nt: TGTGCCATCAGTGAGTCGGGTGAGACCCAGTACTTC
v_call: TRBV20-1; j_call: TRBJ2-7; d_call: TRBD2; clone_size: few; cdr3_aa: CSASSGNTYEQYF; cdr3_nt: TGCAGTGCTAGCAGCGGGAACACCTACGAGCAGTACTTC
v_call: TRBV7-2; j_call: TRBJ2-7; d_call: .; clone_size: many; cdr3_aa: CASSSETVSYEQYF; cdr3_nt: TGTGCCAGCAGCTCGGAGACAGTCTCCTACGAGCAGTACTTC
v_call: TRBV7-9; j_call: TRBJ2-3; d_call: TRBD2; clone_size: few; cdr3_aa: CASSLMGLATNTQYF; cdr3_nt: TGTGCCAGCAGCTTAATGGGACTAGCAACCAATACGCAGTATTTT
v_call: TRBV19; j_call: TRBJ2-1; d_call: TRBD2; clone_size: .; cdr3_aa: CASMGLAGIPYNEQFF; cdr3_nt: TGTGCCAGTATGGGGCTAGCGGGAATACCCTACAATGAGCAGTTCTTC
v_call: TRBV4-3; j_call: TRBJ1-1; d_call: .; clone_size: .; cdr3_aa: CASSVQEGDTEAFF; cdr3_nt: TGCGCCAGCAGCGTCCAGGAAGGGGACACTGAAGCTTTCTTT
v_call: TRBV20-1; j_call: TRBJ2-3; d_call: TRBD2; clone_size: .; cdr3_aa: CSAAGTSGPTLVDTQYF; cdr3_nt: TGCAGTGCGGCCGGGACTAGCGGCCCGACGTTGGTAGATACGCAGTATTTT
v_call: TRBV6-1; j_call: TRBJ2-3; d_call: .; clone_size: .; cdr3_aa: CASRTSVGSDTQYF; cdr3_nt: TGTGCCAGCCGGACGAGTGTAGGGTCAGATACGCAGTATTTT
v_call: TRBV6-2/TRBV6-3; j_call: TRBJ1-1; d_call: TRBD1; clone_size: .; cdr3_aa: CASSYSKGADTEAFF; cdr3_nt: TGTGCCAGCAGTTACTCGAAGGGGGCGGACACTGAAGCTTTCTTT
v_call: TRBV5-6; j_call: TRBJ1-2; d_call: .; clone_size: .; cdr3_aa: CASSLGSVTAQWGYTF; cdr3_nt: TGTGCCAGCAGCTTGGGTTCGGTAACAGCCCAATGGGGCTACACCTTC
v_call: TRBV28; j_call: TRBJ2-1; d_call: .; clone_size: .; cdr3_aa: CASGGRGYNEQFF; cdr3_nt: TGTGCCAGCGGGGGGCGGGGGTACAATGAGCAGTTCTTC
v_call: TRBV7-3; j_call: TRBJ1-1; d_call: .; clone_size: many; cdr3_aa: CASSLDRMNTEAFF; cdr3_nt: TGTGCCAGCAGCTTAGACAGGATGAACACTGAAGCTTTCTTT
v_call: TRBV7-9; j_call: TRBJ2-1; d_call: .; clone_size: many; cdr3_aa: CASSLQTINNEQFF; cdr3_nt: TGTGCCAGCAGCTTACAGACTATCAACAATGAGCAGTTCTTC
v_call: TRBV25-1; j_call: TRBJ1-3; d_call: .; clone_size: .; cdr3_aa: CASSEWGGTGNTIYF; cdr3_nt: TGTGCCAGCAGTGAATGGGGGGGCACTGGAAACACCATATATTTT
v_call: TRBV7-2; j_call: TRBJ1-3; d_call: TRBD1; clone_size: many; cdr3_aa: CASSSRVQGVSGNTIYF; cdr3_nt: TGTGCCAGCAGCAGTCGAGTTCAGGGGGTATCTGGAAACACCATATATTTT
v_call: TRBV7-2; j_call: TRBJ1-2; d_call: TRBD1; clone_size: .; cdr3_aa: CASSSDRLYTF; cdr3_nt: TGTGCCAGCAGCTCGGACAGGCTCTACACCTTC
v_call: TRBV10-3; j_call: TRBJ1-1; d_call: TRBD1; clone_size: .; cdr3_aa: CAISLTGKDTEAFF; cdr3_nt: TGTGCCATCAGCCTGACAGGGAAGGACACTGAAGCTTTCTTT
v_call: TRBV6-5; j_call: TRBJ2-3; d_call: .; clone_size: few; cdr3_aa: CASSYSIVSFGTTDTQYF; cdr3_nt: TGTGCCAGCAGTTACTCGATAGTCTCTTTCGGGACGACAGATACGCAGTATTTT
v_call: TRBV7-2; j_call: TRBJ2-7; d_call: .; clone_size: .; cdr3_aa: CASHAWGHPYEQYF; cdr3_nt: TGTGCCAGCCATGCATGGGGGCACCCCTACGAGCAGTACTTC
v_call: TRBV7-2; j_call: TRBJ2-2; d_call: .; clone_size: many; cdr3_aa: CASSPSFTGELFF; cdr3_nt: TGTGCCAGCAGCCCCTCGTTTACCGGGGAGCTGTTTTTT
v_call: TRBV7-4; j_call: TRBJ2-5; d_call: .; clone_size: few; cdr3_aa: CASRQTGEEETQYF; cdr3_nt: TGTGCCAGCAGACAAACAGGGGAGGAAGAGACCCAGTACTTC
v_call: TRBV28; j_call: TRBJ2-1; d_call: .; clone_size: .; cdr3_aa: CASRPYYNEQFF; cdr3_nt: TGTGCCAGCAGACCATACTACAATGAGCAGTTCTTC
v_call: TRBV4-2; j_call: TRBJ2-1; d_call: TRBD2; clone_size: few; cdr3_aa: CASSQVLLAGGGDEQFF; cdr3_nt: TGTGCCAGCAGCCAAGTTCTCCTAGCGGGAGGAGGAGATGAGCAGTTCTTC
v_call: TRBV19; j_call: TRBJ2-1; d_call: TRBD2; clone_size: once; cdr3_aa: CASSIQLAGGTYNEQFF; cdr3_nt: TGTGCCAGTAGTATCCAACTAGCGGGAGGTACCTACAATGAGCAGTTCTTC
v_call: TRBV19; j_call: TRBJ1-5; d_call: .; clone_size: .; cdr3_aa: CASNWQGSRQPQHF; cdr3_nt: TGTGCCAGTAACTGGCAGGGTTCGCGACAGCCCCAGCATTTT
v_call: TRBV7-4; j_call: TRBJ2-3; d_call: TRBD2; clone_size: .; cdr3_aa: CASSSPLASGWERDTQYF; cdr3_nt: TGTGCCAGCAGCTCCCCCCTCGCTAGCGGGTGGGAAAGGGATACGCAGTATTTT
v_call: TRBV11-2; j_call: TRBJ1-5; d_call: .; clone_size: .; cdr3_aa: CASSLGGRTDQPQHF; cdr3_nt: TGTGCCAGCAGCTTAGGGGGCAGAACGGATCAGCCCCAGCATTTT
v_call: TRBV7-2; j_call: TRBJ2-5; d_call: TRBD2; clone_size: many; cdr3_aa: CASSLAGGAGQETQYF; cdr3_nt: TGTGCCAGCAGCTTAGCGGGAGGGGCAGGTCAAGAGACCCAGTACTTC
v_call: TRBV6-8; j_call: TRBJ1-6; d_call: TRBD1; clone_size: .; cdr3_aa: CASSYTGQRNSPLHF; cdr3_nt: TGTGCCAGCAGTTACACGGGACAGCGTAATTCACCCCTCCACTTT
v_call: TRBV7-2; j_call: TRBJ1-1; d_call: .; clone_size: few; cdr3_aa: CASSHRTENTEAFF; cdr3_nt: TGTGCCAGCAGCCATAGGACGGAGAACACTGAAGCTTTCTTT
v_call: TRBV12-3/TRBV12-4; j_call: TRBJ1-4; d_call: .; clone_size: .; cdr3_aa: CASSLRQGMEEKLFF; cdr3_nt: TGTGCCAGCAGTTTACGTCAGGGAATGGAGGAAAAACTGTTTTTT
v_call: TRBV6-2/TRBV6-3; j_call: TRBJ2-7; d_call: .; clone_size: .; cdr3_aa: CASSYAGQYEQYF; cdr3_nt: TGTGCCAGCAGTTACGCGGGACAGTACGAGCAGTACTTC
v_call: TRBV7-8; j_call: TRBJ2-5; d_call: TRBD2; clone_size: few; cdr3_aa: CASELGGETQYF; cdr3_nt: TGTGCCAGCGAGCTCGGGGGGGAGACCCAGTACTTC
v_call: TRBV25-1; j_call: TRBJ1-6; d_call: .; clone_size: many; cdr3_aa: CASSEWSSYNSPLHF; cdr3_nt: TGTGCCAGCAGTGAATGGAGCTCCTATAATTCACCCCTCCACTTT
v_call: TRBV4-1; j_call: TRBJ2-3; d_call: TRBD2; clone_size: few; cdr3_aa: CASSQDLAGVGGTQYF; cdr3_nt: TGCGCCAGCAGCCAAGACCTAGCGGGCGTGGGAGGTACGCAGTATTTT
v_call: TRBV4-1; j_call: TRBJ2-7; d_call: TRBD1; clone_size: .; cdr3_aa: CASSQPGTGLYEQYF; cdr3_nt: TGCGCCAGCAGCCAACCCGGGACAGGGCTCTACGAGCAGTACTTC
v_call: TRBV2; j_call: TRBJ2-3; d_call: .; clone_size: .; cdr3_aa: CASRLLRTGGADTQYF; cdr3_nt: TGTGCCAGCAGACTACTACGGACTGGGGGTGCAGATACGCAGTATTTT
v_call: TRBV7-9; j_call: TRBJ2-1; d_call: TRBD2; clone_size: .; cdr3_aa: CASSPERTSGSYDEQFF; cdr3_nt: TGTGCCAGCAGCCCCGAACGAACTAGCGGGAGTTATGATGAGCAGTTCTTC
v_call: TRBV12-3/TRBV12-4; j_call: TRBJ2-3; d_call: .; clone_size: .; cdr3_aa: CASRLGLDPGTQYF; cdr3_nt: TGTGCCAGCAGACTTGGGCTAGATCCGGGGACGCAGTATTTT
v_call: TRBV7-8; j_call: TRBJ2-1; d_call: TRBD2; clone_size: many; cdr3_aa: CASSSIAGGLSYNEQFF; cdr3_nt: TGTGCCAGCAGCTCTATAGCGGGAGGGCTATCCTACAATGAGCAGTTCTTC
v_call: TRBV6-6; j_call: TRBJ2-2; d_call: .; clone_size: .; cdr3_aa: CATRRRGTGELFF; cdr3_nt: TGTGCCACACGACGGAGGGGGACCGGGGAGCTGTTTTTT
v_call: TRBV7-8; j_call: TRBJ2-5; d_call: TRBD2; clone_size: .; cdr3_aa: CASSTRLAGGPSGETQYF; cdr3_nt: TGTGCCAGCAGCACAAGACTAGCGGGAGGGCCCTCGGGAGAGACCCAGTACTTC
v_call: TRBV29-1; j_call: TRBJ1-1; d_call: TRBD1; clone_size: .; cdr3_aa: CSVRQGGNTEAFF; cdr3_nt: TGCAGCGTACGACAGGGAGGGAACACTGAAGCTTTCTTT
v_call: TRBV5-1; j_call: TRBJ2-2; d_call: TRBD2; clone_size: .; cdr3_aa: CASSPRLAGSNTGELFF; cdr3_nt: TGCGCCAGCAGCCCTCGACTAGCGGGATCGAACACCGGGGAGCTGTTTTTT
v_call: TRBV6-6; j_call: TRBJ1-5; d_call: .; clone_size: .; cdr3_aa: CASSLFPSSHQPQHF; cdr3_nt: TGTGCCAGCAGTCTGTTCCCCTCTTCCCATCAGCCCCAGCATTTT
v_call: TRBV5-6; j_call: TRBJ1-5; d_call: TRBD1; clone_size: few; cdr3_aa: CASSLGTRQGARQPQHF; cdr3_nt: TGTGCCAGCAGCTTGGGTACTCGGCAGGGGGCCCGCCAGCCCCAGCATTTT
v_call: TRBV3-1; j_call: TRBJ2-5; d_call: .; clone_size: .; cdr3_aa: CASSLQSLRETQYF; cdr3_nt: TGTGCCAGCAGCCTACAGAGCTTGCGGGAGACCCAGTACTTC
v_call: TRBV28; j_call: TRBJ2-7; d_call: .; clone_size: few; cdr3_aa: CATRGVYEQYF; cdr3_nt: TGTGCCACTAGGGGGGTGTACGAGCAGTACTTC
v_call: TRBV5-1; j_call: TRBJ2-5; d_call: .; clone_size: few; cdr3_aa: CASSASKETQYF; cdr3_nt: TGCGCCAGCAGCGCCTCAAAAGAGACCCAGTACTTC
v_call: TRBV28; j_call: TRBJ2-1; d_call: TRBD2; clone_size: .; cdr3_aa: CASTGLDSYNEQFF; cdr3_nt: TGTGCCAGCACTGGACTAGATTCCTACAATGAGCAGTTCTTC
v_call: TRBV6-1; j_call: TRBJ2-2; d_call: TRBD2; clone_size: .; cdr3_aa: CASSALAGDTGELFF; cdr3_nt: TGTGCCAGCAGCGCCCTAGCGGGGGACACCGGGGAGCTGTTTTTT
v_call: TRBV20-1; j_call: TRBJ2-3; d_call: TRBD2; clone_size: .; cdr3_aa: CSARGLAGVFRGTDTQYF; cdr3_nt: TGCAGTGCTAGAGGTCTAGCGGGAGTTTTTCGCGGCACAGATACGCAGTATTTT
v_call: TRBV7-2; j_call: TRBJ2-5; d_call: .; clone_size: many; cdr3_aa: CASSRDQETQYF; cdr3_nt: TGTGCCAGCAGCCGTGACCAAGAGACCCAGTACTTC
v_call: TRBV3-1; j_call: TRBJ2-1; d_call: .; clone_size: once; cdr3_aa: CASSQDLTRAGGTEQFF; cdr3_nt: TGTGCCAGCAGCCAAGATTTGACTAGGGCAGGGGGTACCGAGCAGTTCTTC
v_call: TRBV7-7; j_call: TRBJ2-5; d_call: TRBD1; clone_size: .; cdr3_aa: CASKAGGSLETQYF; cdr3_nt: TGTGCTAGCAAGGCAGGGGGCTCCCTGGAGACCCAGTACTTC
v_call: TRBV5-1; j_call: TRBJ2-1; d_call: .; clone_size: .; cdr3_aa: CASSDREVYNEQFF; cdr3_nt: TGCGCCAGCAGTGACAGGGAGGTGTATAATGAGCAGTTCTTC
v_call: TRBV7-2; j_call: TRBJ2-2; d_call: .; clone_size: .; cdr3_aa: CASSLVGGRNTGELFF; cdr3_nt: TGTGCCAGCAGCTTAGTTGGCGGGCGAAACACCGGGGAGCTGTTTTTT